The 30 T cell receptor beta chains reported below all come from one sample, sequenced in a study of T cells in Graves' hyperthyroidism and ophthalmopathy. TCR beta CDR3 regions were amplified from RNA transcripts. Researchers ran a first-round RT-PCR on the TCR CDR3 using the HTBI primer set. TCRdb fed the multiplex PCR reads into MiXCR, producing one record per CDR3 protein. In the table there are roughly 350,000 distinct CDR3 sequences, approximately 15% of which are singletons. Sequenced input: blood. Every receptor here comes from a woman aged 30 to 39 with Graves' hyperthyroidism.

The rearrangement links TRBV3-1 to TRBJ1-1; TRBD1 matches 8 bases. The CDR3 spans 16 residues. J lost 3 bases, V lost 2 bases, and 8 bases had no gene match. CDR1 and CDR2 from the germline V gene are LGHDT and YNNKEL (reference sequence). The CDR3 is CASSQYRGQGDTEAFF. The CDR3, as DNA: TGTGCCAGCAGCCAATACCGCGGACAGGGTGACACTGAAGCTTTCTTT.

The sample holds a few counts of this clonotype. The J gene is TRBJ2-3, the V gene TRBV5-1; 8 positions match TRBD2. There are 15 residues in the CDR3. V shed 0 bases and J 6 bases; nucleotides not matched to a gene: 6. Germline V gene data show CDR1 as SGHRS and CDR2 as YFSETQ. CDR3 loop: CASSLAAGGRDTQYF. CDR3 sequence (DNA): TGCGCCAGCAGCTTGGCCGCGGGAGGTCGCGATACGCAGTATTTT.

This clonotype was counted a few times. The chain is built from TRBV5-1 and TRBJ2-5; perhaps TRBD1 as D (6 bases). Germline V gene sequence: CDR1 SGHRS, CDR2 YFSETQ. The germline V and J ends were trimmed by 6 bases and 5 bases, with 20 bases remaining between them. There are 15 residues in the CDR3. CDR3 coding DNA: TGCGCCAGCAAGTCCGGAGGAACCGGACAGGAGACCCAGTACTTC. It is translated as CASKSGGTGQETQYF.

This clonotype came up many times. This chain joins TRBV29-1 and TRBJ1-1; D is unresolved. CDR1 and CDR2 (germline): SQVTM, ANQGSEA. The CDR3 spans 13 residues. V dropped 3 bases and J dropped 1 base, with 9 bases sitting between them. In nucleotides, the CDR3 is TGCAGCGTTGACGGTCAGAAGAACACTGAAGCTTTCTTT. Protein product: CSVDGQKNTEAFF.

This clonotype was detected ten times or more. The gene calls are TRBV6-1 and TRBJ1-1; the D is unclear. Trimming left V 8 bases short and J 1 base short, with 11 bases between. The length of the CDR3 is 13 residues. The germline V gene has CDR1 MNHNS and CDR2 SASEGT. The CDR3 loop is CASLEAANTEAFF. CDR3 DNA sequence: TGTGCCAGCCTGGAGGCTGCGAACACTGAAGCTTTCTTT.

There are many counts of this clonotype. The rearrangement joins TRBV15 to TRBJ2-5; D remains ambiguous. This CDR3 comprises 13 residues. CDR1 is LNHNV and CDR2 is YYDKDF in the germline V gene (reference sequence). V lost 9 bases and J lost 2, with 13 bases in between. CDR3 amino acids: CATNDFPQETQYF. The CDR3 coding sequence is TGTGCCACGAATGACTTCCCTCAAGAGACCCAGTACTTC.

At least ten counts were recorded for this clonotype. The genes are TRBV20-1 and TRBJ2-3, with a tentative D call TRBD2 (5 bases). The CDR3 is made up of 14 amino acids. The V end lost 5 bases, the J end lost 0 bases, and 12 bases lay between the germline ends. Per the germline V gene, CDR1 is DFQATT and CDR2 is SNEGSKA (reference sequence). This CDR3 is CSASGLPSTDTQYF. The CDR3 region has the DNA TGCAGTGCTTCCGGACTTCCTAGCACAGATACGCAGTATTTT.

Ten or more counts support this clonotype. The chain is built from TRBV29-1 and TRBJ1-5, with 7 bases identical to TRBD1. CDR1 is SQVTM, CDR2 ANQGSEA, per germline. Germline trimming cut 7 bases from V and 3 bases from J; bases unmatched to any gene: 3. CDR3 length equals 12 residues. As DNA, the CDR3 is TGCAGCGCTGGGACAGACAATCAGCCCCAGCATTTT. The encoded protein is CSAGTDNQPQHF.

Details on this clonotype: This clone may be a read error of a much larger clone one base away. V usage is TRBV28 and J usage is TRBJ2-7; no clear D. Germline V gene data show CDR1 as MDHEN and CDR2 as SYDVKM. This CDR3 is 12 amino acids long. The DNA of the CDR3 is TGTGCCTGCAGTTTACCCCGCTACGAGCAGTACTTC. Translated: CACSLPRYEQYF.

Comment on this clonotype: Just one base apart from a much larger clone, this may be a read error. The chain uses TRBV28 and TRBJ2-6; D possibly corresponds to TRBD1 (6 bases). Trimming left V 3 bases short and J 2 bases short, with 17 bases between. The CDR3 is 18 residues long. The germline V gene encodes CDR1 MDHEN and CDR2 SYDVKM. CDR3 in amino acids: CASSLGGRGPPGANVLTF. The CDR3, as DNA: TGTGCCAGCAGTTTGGGTGGCAGGGGCCCCCCTGGGGCCAACGTCCTGACTTTC.

This rearrangement joins TRBV7-2 to TRBJ2-3; 7 nucleotides agree with TRBD2. CDR3 length: 15 amino acids. Looked up from germline, CDR1 is SGHTA and CDR2 is FQGNSA. V dropped 3 bases and J dropped 3; count of bases not matched to a gene: 6. DNA for the CDR3: TGTGCCAGCAGCTTGCGGCGGGAGTTGACAGATACGCAGTATTTT. It translates to CASSLRRELTDTQYF.

This clonotype came up many times. The CDR3 sequence: CAWSNRDEQYF. In DNA, the CDR3 is TGTGCCTGGAGTAACAGGGACGAGCAGTACTTC. V usage is TRBV30 and J usage is TRBJ2-7; maybe TRBD1 (6 bases). The length of the CDR3 is 11 residues. V shed 2 bases and J shed 5 bases, with 7 bases lying between them. Germline V gene sequence: CDR1 GTSNPN, CDR2 SVGIG (reference sequence).

This clonotype was picked up many times. The chain has TRBV7-9 and TRBJ2-7; the D is unclear. V dropped 5 bases and J dropped 2 bases, with 16 bases sitting between them. The CDR3 spans 15 residues. Germline CDR1 SEHNR, CDR2 FQNEAQ (reference sequence). The CDR3 nucleotides are TGTGCCAGCAGCCCGGACCCTCTCAAAACCTACGAGCAGTACTTC. Translated, it gives CASSPDPLKTYEQYF.

This clonotype appeared a few times. The chain joins TRBV5-4 to TRBJ2-7; unclear D gene. The V and J ends lost 5 bases and 6 bases respectively, with 12 bases between them. CDR3 length equals 12 residues. From germline, CDR1 is SGHNT and CDR2 YYREEE (reference sequence). The CDR3 region is CASSPGAAEQYF. The CDR3 DNA reads as TGTGCCAGCAGTCCGGGTGCCGCCGAGCAGTACTTC.

This clonotype was seen only a few times. Possible read error: a much larger clone is one base away. This chain connects TRBV6-2 or TRBV6-3 to TRBJ1-2; D is uncertain. Germline CDR1 and CDR2: MNHEY and SVGEGT. CDR3 size: 13 residues. Trimming pared 6 bases from V and 7 bases from J, leaving 15 bases between. CDR3 protein: CASSRSERGGYTF. CDR3 DNA: TGTGCCAGCAGCCGATCTGAGCGCGGTGGCTACACCTTC.

This clonotype appeared many times. The chain recombines TRBV27 with TRBJ2-1, with a weak D call TRBD2 (6 bases). With 6 bases removed from V and 10 bases from J, the gap between germline ends came to 13 bases. Germline V gene data show CDR1 as MNHEY and CDR2 as SMNVEV (reference sequence). This CDR3 is built from 12 residues. DNA of the CDR3: TGTGCCAGCAGCCGTGTGGGAGGAGAGCAGTTCTTC. Amino acid sequence: CASSRVGGEQFF.

This clonotype was detected a few times. V and J are TRBV28 and TRBJ2-7; TRBD1 agrees at 7 bases. The V gene end was trimmed by 3 bases and the J gene end by 1 base; junction bases not matched to a gene: 3. The CDR3 has 14 residues. Germline V gene sequence: CDR1 MDHEN, CDR2 SYDVKM. DNA for the CDR3: TGTGCCAGCAGTTTTAGGGGGCCTTCCTACGAGCAGTACTTC. It is translated as CASSFRGPSYEQYF.

V usage is TRBV25-1 and J usage is TRBJ2-3; no clear D gene. V was clipped by 1 base and J by 2 bases, with 22 bases between them. Germline V gives CDR1 MGHDK, CDR2 SYGVNS. CDR3 size: 19 residues. This CDR3 reads CASSESIPLGGYFTDTQYF. CDR3 DNA: TGTGCCAGCAGTGAATCAATCCCCCTGGGTGGATACTTCACAGATACGCAGTATTTT.

This clonotype has a count of ten or more. The chain is built from TRBV29-1 and TRBJ2-3, with 9 bases that match TRBD1. Trimming at V came to 4 bases and at J to 5 bases, leaving 1 base not matched to a gene. The CDR3 covers 12 residues. Germline V gene data show CDR1 as SQVTM and CDR2 as ANQGSEA. Written as DNA, the CDR3 is TGCAGCGTTGGACAGGGGGGAGATACGCAGTATTTT. Residues: CSVGQGGDTQYF.

This clonotype was seen more than once but under ten times. J is TRBJ1-4 and V is TRBV30; D gene unclear. V was cut by 1 base and J by 6 bases, with 3 bases left in between. Germline lookup yields CDR1 GTSNPN and CDR2 SVGIG (reference sequence). The CDR3 covers 11 residues. For the CDR3, the DNA is TGTGCCTGGAGTGCGGATGAAAAACTGTTTTTT. It codes for CAWSADEKLFF.

This clonotype was counted at least ten times. The chain recombines TRBV24-1 with TRBJ2-1, with D hard to call. Germline V gene lookup returns CDR1 KGHDR and CDR2 SFDVKD. This CDR3 region has 8 residues. The CDR3: CRSNEQFF. CDR3 nucleotide sequence: TGTAGATCCAATGAGCAGTTCTTC.

The rearrangement uses TRBV14 and TRBJ1-2; tentatively, D is TRBD1 (6 bases). The CDR3 has 15 amino acids. Trimming took 5 bases from V and 0 from J, leaving 13 bases between them. Germline V gene lookup returns CDR1 SGHDN and CDR2 FVKESK. Here the CDR3 reads CASSIGQSTNYGYTF. CDR3 sequence (DNA): TGTGCCAGCAGCATCGGACAGAGTACTAACTATGGCTACACCTTC.

The V and J genes are TRBV27 and TRBJ1-2; tentative D call: TRBD1 (5 bases). The CDR3 totals 13 residues. Trimming stripped 3 bases from V and 5 bases from J, with 10 bases between. Germline values: CDR1 MNHEY, CDR2 SMNVEV (reference sequence). In DNA, the CDR3 is TGTGCCAGCAGTTTGAGCAGGGCTTATGGCTACACCTTC. This gives the protein CASSLSRAYGYTF.

This clonotype was seen many times. This chain joins TRBV28 and TRBJ1-2; D is unclear. Deletions cut 6 bases from V and 4 bases from J, with 9 bases between. The CDR3 is 12 residues long. Germline values: CDR1 MDHEN, CDR2 SYDVKM. CDR3 nucleotides: TGTGCCAGCAGACTGACGCCCTATGGCTACACCTTC. Translation gives CASRLTPYGYTF.

The gene calls are TRBV19 and TRBJ2-7; 8 positions agree with TRBD2. This CDR3 has 18 residues. In germline, CDR1 is LNHDA, CDR2 SQIVND (reference sequence). J gave up 6 bases and V 2 bases, and 18 bases lay outside the gene matches. In DNA, the CDR3 is TGTGCCAGTAGTATAAACGGGGGGGTCAAGACGCAATTCAGCGAGCAGTACTTC. As protein: CASSINGGVKTQFSEQYF. Using reference TRBV19 and TRBJ2-7 for the parts outside the CDR3, the full variable domain is DGGITQSPKYLFRKEGQNVTLSCEQNLNHDAMYWYRQDPGQGLRLIYYSQIVNDFQKGDIAEGYSVSREKKESFPLTVTSAQKNPTAFYLCASSINGGVKTQFSEQYFGPGTRLTVT.

This clonotype has ten or more counts. The chain employs TRBV12-3 or TRBV12-4 and TRBJ1-2; weak D call: TRBD1 (5 bases). Trimming stripped 4 bases from V and 2 bases from J, with 11 bases between. This CDR3 region has 14 residues. The CDR3 loop is CASSSMGPNYGYTF. The CDR3 bases are TGTGCCAGCAGTTCAATGGGGCCAAACTATGGCTACACCTTC.

V and J are TRBV7-2 and TRBJ2-7, with TRBD2 matching 7 bases. The germline gives CDR1 SGHTA, CDR2 FQGNSA. This CDR3 contains 15 residues. The trim removed 1 base at V and 3 bases at J, leaving 6 bases unmatched. The chain's CDR3 is CASSLEAGVVYEQYF. The CDR3 nucleotides read TGTGCCAGCAGCTTAGAGGCGGGAGTCGTCTACGAGCAGTACTTC.

This clonotype came up many times. The V call is TRBV9, the J call TRBJ1-5, with D possibly matching TRBD1 (6 bases). The CDR3 runs to 14 residues. V was shortened by 0 bases and J by 5 bases, with 9 bases between the two germline ends. The germline gives CDR1 SGDLS, CDR2 YYNGEE. The CDR3 nucleotides read TGTGCCAGCAGCGTAGCAGGGGATCATCAGCCCCAGCATTTT. It codes for CASSVAGDHQPQHF.

This clonotype was recorded many times. The V call is TRBV13, the J call TRBJ1-1; tentatively, D is TRBD1 (6 bases). CDR3 length: 15 amino acids. Trimming shortened V by 3 bases and J by 5 bases, and 16 bases separated the two germline ends. Germline V gene lookup returns CDR1 PRHDT and CDR2 FYEKMQ (reference sequence). CDR3 region: CASSLTGADTTEAFF. CDR3 bases: TGTGCCAGCAGCTTGACAGGCGCCGACACTACTGAAGCTTTCTTT.

This clonotype was counted at least ten times. The V call is TRBV30, the J call TRBJ2-5, with D possibly matching TRBD2 (5 bases). With 1 base removed from V and 2 bases from J, the gap between germline ends came to 11 bases. Per germline, CDR1 GTSNPN and CDR2 SVGIG (reference sequence). The CDR3 runs to 14 residues. The CDR3, as DNA: TGTGCCTGGAGTGACGGGGAGCCTCAAGAGACCCAGTACTTC. As protein: CAWSDGEPQETQYF.